These T cell receptor beta chains were read from a single sample in a study of CD4 T cells in relation to SARS-CoV-2 and coronaviruses. Libraries were prepared by immunoSEQ multiplex PCR; TCRdb keeps only in-frame clonotypes and omits some of them. The repertoire holds 35,000 to 40,000 clones, with around 87% as singletons. The specimen sequenced was memory CD4+ T cells from PBMCs. The source is an adult with COVID-19. The CDR3 runs from the conserved cysteine through the conserved F or W. The D gene is left open where the match is weak. Size is stated for part of the rows, as once, few or many counts, or as a class when the clone is expanded.

d_call	v_call	clone_size	cdr3_length	j_call	cdr3_aa	cdr3_nt
-	TRBV19	-	12	TRBJ2-7	CASSIVAAEQYF	TGTGCCAGTAGTATAGTCGCGGCCGAGCAGTACTTC
-	TRBV14	few	13	TRBJ1-3	CASSPWTVGTIYF	TGTGCCAGCAGCCCGTGGACAGTGGGGACCATATATTTT
-	TRBV5-8	-	11	TRBJ1-2	CASSFLGGYTF	TGTGCCAGCAGCTTCCTGGGTGGCTACACCTTC
TRBD2	TRBV7-2	-	18	TRBJ2-2	CASSFPRRGRGGGGELFF	TGTGCCAGCAGCTTCCCACGAAGGGGGCGGGGGGGCGGCGGGGAGCTGTTTTTT
-	TRBV5-3	-	15	TRBJ1-2	CAILKPPQGCYGYTF	TGTGCCATCCTCAAGCCCCCCCAGGGGTGCTATGGCTACACCTTC
TRBD1	TRBV14	-	15	TRBJ2-5	CASSHGQGGQETQYF	TGTGCCAGCAGTCACGGACAGGGAGGCCAAGAGACCCAGTACTTC
-	TRBV18	-	14	TRBJ1-2	CASSRTDSNYGYTF	TGTGCCAGCTCACGTACCGACTCTAACTATGGCTACACCTTC
-	TRBV3-1/TRBV3-2	once	16	TRBJ2-5	CASSQDMGFTGETQYF	TGTGCCAGCAGCCAAGATATGGGGTTTACGGGAGAGACCCAGTACTTC
-	TRBV6-5	-	15	TRBJ2-3	CASSYDRVKTDTQYF	TGTGCCAGCAGTTACGACCGAGTTAAGACAGATACGCAGTATTTT
-	TRBV29-1	-	12	TRBJ1-5	CSVGQSNQPQHF	TGCAGCGTTGGACAGAGCAATCAGCCCCAGCATTTT
-	TRBV29-1	-	14	TRBJ1-1	CSVGADKMNTEAFF	TGCAGCGTTGGGGCAGATAAGATGAACACTGAAGCTTTCTTT
TRBD1	TRBV19	-	14	TRBJ2-3	CASSNQGVTDTQYF	TGTGCCAGTAGTAATCAGGGGGTCACAGATACGCAGTATTTT
-	TRBV7-9	few	15	TRBJ1-1	CASSRGSNWGTEAFF	TGTGCCAGCAGCCGAGGGTCAAATTGGGGCACTGAAGCTTTCTTT
-	TRBV18	-	15	TRBJ2-7	CASSPRQGRTYEQYF	TGTGCCAGCTCACCTCGACAAGGACGGACCTACGAGCAGTACTTC
TRBD1	TRBV29-1	-	16	TRBJ1-1	CSPPTGGVGMNTEAFF	TGCAGCCCGCCGACAGGGGGCGTGGGTATGAACACTGAAGCTTTCTTT
-	TRBV11-2	-	13	TRBJ2-3	CASSPPERDTQYF	TGTGCCAGCAGCCCGCCGGAAAGAGATACGCAGTATTTT
TRBD2	TRBV3-1/TRBV3-2	-	15	TRBJ2-2	CASSLKRGNTGELFF	TGTGCCAGCAGTCTAAAGCGGGGGAACACCGGGGAGCTGTTTTTT
-	TRBV7-8	-	14	TRBJ1-2	CASSQTTSFYGYTF	TGTGCCAGCAGCCAGACGACAAGCTTCTATGGCTACACCTTC
-	TRBV7-2	-	14	TRBJ1-2	CASSLRGVDYGYTF	TGTGCCAGCAGCTTAAGGGGCGTTGACTATGGCTACACCTTC
-	TRBV21-1	-	16	TRBJ1-2	CASSKRWQEGGYGYTF	TGTGCCAGCAGCAAACGGTGGCAGGAGGGGGGCTATGGCTACACCTTC
-	TRBV5-1	-	15	TRBJ1-3	CASSLGITSGNTIYF	TGCGCCAGCAGCTTGGGCATTACCTCTGGAAACACCATATATTTT
-	TRBV5-1	-	14	TRBJ2-3	CASSYRDNTDTQYF	TGCGCCAGCAGCTATAGGGACAACACAGATACGCAGTATTTT
TRBD1	TRBV5-3	-	19	TRBJ1-4	CARSHTPLGQGARGGKLFF	TGTGCCAGAAGCCATACCCCTCTCGGACAGGGGGCGAGAGGAGGAAAACTGTTTTTT
TRBD2	TRBV7-6	-	16	TRBJ2-3	CASSLGPSGGSDTQYF	TGTGCCAGCAGCTTAGGGCCTAGCGGGGGGTCAGATACGCAGTATTTT
-	TRBV6-2/TRBV6-3	-	14	TRBJ2-7	CASSYVGVGYEQYF	TGTGCCAGCAGTTACGTAGGGGTAGGCTACGAGCAGTACTTC
TRBD1	TRBV7-9	-	14	TRBJ1-4	CASSSGGTNEKLFF	TGTGCCAGCAGCTCAGGGGGCACTAATGAAAAACTGTTTTTT
-	TRBV2	-	12	TRBJ2-1	CASSQASNEQFF	TGTGCCAGCAGTCAAGCGTCTAATGAGCAGTTCTTC
-	TRBV4-2	-	17	TRBJ2-1	CASSQDKSSSSYNEQFF	TGTGCCAGCAGCCAAGATAAAAGCTCCAGCTCCTACAATGAGCAGTTCTTC
TRBD1	TRBV28	-	15	TRBJ2-7	CASSYLSGQGHEQYF	TGTGCCAGCAGTTACCTCTCGGGACAGGGCCACGAGCAGTACTTC
TRBD2	TRBV19	-	15	TRBJ2-3	CASSIPGGPTDTQYF	TGTGCCAGTAGTATACCGGGGGGGCCCACAGATACGCAGTATTTT
TRBD1	TRBV29-1	-	10	TRBJ2-7	CSVGTGKQYF	TGCAGCGTTGGGACAGGGAAGCAGTACTTC
-	TRBV7-6	-	17	TRBJ2-1	CASSLARQSSSYNEQFF	TGTGCCAGCAGCTTAGCCCGGCAGTCAAGCTCCTACAATGAGCAGTTCTTC
TRBD1	TRBV7-2	-	16	TRBJ1-6	CASSRDSGPYNSPLHF	TGTGCCAGCAGCCGGGACAGCGGACCCTATAATTCACCCCTCCACTTT
TRBD1	TRBV7-2	few	19	TRBJ1-5	CASSLDVAGGWRSNQPQHF	TGTGCCAGCAGCTTAGATGTGGCAGGGGGCTGGCGTAGCAATCAGCCCCAGCATTTT
TRBD1	TRBV6-4	once	14	TRBJ2-2	CASSHRGNTGELFF	TGTGCCAGCAGTCACAGGGGGAACACCGGGGAGCTGTTTTTT
-	TRBV19	-	13	TRBJ2-7	CASSISQNYEQYF	TGTGCCAGTAGTATAAGCCAGAACTACGAGCAGTACTTC
-	TRBV28	-	14	TRBJ2-2	CASSSPGITGELFF	TGTGCCAGCAGCTCCCCGGGCATTACCGGGGAGCTGTTTTTT
-	TRBV19	few	15	TRBJ1-1	CASSIEPTGRTEAFF	TGTGCCAGTAGTATAGAGCCGACAGGTCGTACTGAAGCTTTCTTT
-	TRBV6-5	-	13	TRBJ1-1	CASRTQPNTEAFF	TGTGCCAGCAGAACCCAGCCGAACACTGAAGCTTTCTTT
-	TRBV27	once	14	TRBJ2-5	CASSSTGIRETQYF	TGTGCCAGCAGTTCGACAGGAATCAGGGAGACCCAGTACTTC
TRBD1	TRBV5-1	-	15	TRBJ1-6	CASSLAAGGESPLHF	TGCGCCAGCAGCTTGGCGGCAGGGGGTGAATCACCCCTCCACTTT
-	TRBV19	-	14	TRBJ2-5	CASSARADPPTQYF	TGTGCCAGTAGTGCCAGGGCAGACCCACCGACCCAGTACTTC